The present T cell receptor beta chain was sequenced within a study of shared clonotypes between healthy human individuals. General study findings and limits: Clonotypes that were shared across a handful of donors made up roughly 5% of naive CD4 clonotypes.

Details on this clone: Its antigen is currently unknown.

Using immunoSEQ multiplex PCR, the repertoire was profiled, and TCRdb retains in-frame clones only, with some absent. This sample has under 1,100,000 clones, with approximately 80% found just once. CDR1 and CDR2 (germline): MNHNS, SASEGT. Between the trimmed V and J ends, which lost 6 bases and 3 bases, there was a span of 15 bases. The CDR3 runs to 14 residues. The sample comprised memory CD4+ T cells from PBMCs. Subset of the sample: CD45RA-negative fraction. This chain connects TRBV6-1 to TRBJ2-7; maybe TRBD1 (5 bases). This receptor was obtained from a man between 18 and 29 years old in good health. Some clones in this sample may be carry-over from other donors' samples. CDR3 sequence (DNA): TGTGCCAGCAGCATTGGGGCGTGGGGCTACGAGCAGTACTTC. This gives the protein CASSIGAWGYEQYF.